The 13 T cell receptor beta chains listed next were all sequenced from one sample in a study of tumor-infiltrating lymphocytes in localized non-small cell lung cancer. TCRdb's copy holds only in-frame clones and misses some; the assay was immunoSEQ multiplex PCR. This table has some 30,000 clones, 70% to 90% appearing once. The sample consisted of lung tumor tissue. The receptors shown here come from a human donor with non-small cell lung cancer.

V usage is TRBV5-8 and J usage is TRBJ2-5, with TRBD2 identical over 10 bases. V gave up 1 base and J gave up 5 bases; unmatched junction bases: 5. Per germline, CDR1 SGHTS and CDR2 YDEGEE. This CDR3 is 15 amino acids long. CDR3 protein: CASSLSLAGAETQYF. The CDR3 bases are TGTGCCAGCAGCTTGTCTCTAGCGGGGGCCGAGACCCAGTACTTC. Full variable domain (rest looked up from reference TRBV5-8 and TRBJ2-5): EAGVTQSPTHLIKTRGQQATLRCSPISGHTSVYWYQQALGLGLQFLLWYDEGEERNRGNFPPRFSGRQFPNYSSELNVNALELEDSALYLCASSLSLAGAETQYFGPGTRLLVL.

The CDR3 loop is CASSQGSRNNQPQHF. Here the CDR3 DNA reads TGCGCCAGCAGCCAAGGTTCCAGGAACAATCAGCCCCAGCATTTT. The chain is built from TRBV4-3 and TRBJ1-5; D is undetermined. The V gene's germline CDR1 is LGHNA and CDR2 YSLEER. The CDR3 runs 15 residues. With 1 base removed from V and 3 bases from J, the gap between germline ends came to 10 bases.

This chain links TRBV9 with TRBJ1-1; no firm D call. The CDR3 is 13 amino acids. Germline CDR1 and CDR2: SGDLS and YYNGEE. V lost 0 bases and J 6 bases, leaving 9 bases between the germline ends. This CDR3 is CASSVEWWAEAFF. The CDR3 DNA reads TGTGCCAGCAGCGTAGAGTGGTGGGCTGAAGCTTTCTTT.

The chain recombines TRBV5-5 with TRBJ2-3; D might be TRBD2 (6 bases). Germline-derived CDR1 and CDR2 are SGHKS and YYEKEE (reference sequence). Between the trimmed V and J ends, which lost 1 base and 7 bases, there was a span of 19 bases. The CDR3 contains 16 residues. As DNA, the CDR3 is TGTGCCAGCAGCTTGTACAGACTAGGCCTACAATATACGCAGTATTTT. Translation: CASSLYRLGLQYTQYF.

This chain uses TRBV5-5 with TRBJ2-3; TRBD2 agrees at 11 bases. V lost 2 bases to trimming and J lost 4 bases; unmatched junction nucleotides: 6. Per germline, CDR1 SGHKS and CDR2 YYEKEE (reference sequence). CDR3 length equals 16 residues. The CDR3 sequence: CASSFRLAGSADTQYF. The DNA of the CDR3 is TGTGCCAGCAGCTTCCGACTAGCGGGGTCGGCAGATACGCAGTATTTT. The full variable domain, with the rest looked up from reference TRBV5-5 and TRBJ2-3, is DAGVTQSPTHLIKTRGQQVTLRCSPISGHKSVSWYQQVLGQGPQFIFQYYEKEERGRGNFPDRFSARQFPNYSSELNVNALLLGDSALYLCASSFRLAGSADTQYFGPGTRLTVL.

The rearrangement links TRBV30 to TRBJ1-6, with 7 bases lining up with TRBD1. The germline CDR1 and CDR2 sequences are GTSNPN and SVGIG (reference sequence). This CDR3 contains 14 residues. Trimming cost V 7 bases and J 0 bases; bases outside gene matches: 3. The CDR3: CALAGGSYNSPLHF. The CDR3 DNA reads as TGTGCCTTGGCAGGGGGCTCCTATAATTCACCCCTCCACTTT.

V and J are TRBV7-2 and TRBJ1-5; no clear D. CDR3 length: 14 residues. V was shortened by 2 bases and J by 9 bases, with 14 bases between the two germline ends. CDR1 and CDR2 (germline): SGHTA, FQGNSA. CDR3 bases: TGTGCCAGCAGCTTACGGCCACGTGGCTCGCCCCAGCATTTT. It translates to CASSLRPRGSPQHF.

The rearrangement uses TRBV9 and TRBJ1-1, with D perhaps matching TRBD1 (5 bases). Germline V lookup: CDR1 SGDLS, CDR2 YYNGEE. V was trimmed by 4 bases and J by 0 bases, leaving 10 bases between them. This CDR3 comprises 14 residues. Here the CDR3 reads CASSLGRLNTEAFF. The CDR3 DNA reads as TGTGCCAGCAGCTTGGGACGGCTGAACACTGAAGCTTTCTTT. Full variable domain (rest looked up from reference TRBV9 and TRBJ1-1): DSGVTQTPKHLITATGQRVTLRCSPRSGDLSVYWYQQSLDQGLQFLIQYYNGEERAKGNILERFSAQQFPDLHSELNLSSLELGDSALYFCASSLGRLNTEAFFGQGTRLTVV.

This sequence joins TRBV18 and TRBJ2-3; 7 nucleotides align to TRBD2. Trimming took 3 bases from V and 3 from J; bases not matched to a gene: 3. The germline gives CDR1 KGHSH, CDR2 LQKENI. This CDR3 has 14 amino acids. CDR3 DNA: TGTGCCAGCTCACCCAGCGGGGTGACAGATACGCAGTATTTT. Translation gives CASSPSGVTDTQYF.

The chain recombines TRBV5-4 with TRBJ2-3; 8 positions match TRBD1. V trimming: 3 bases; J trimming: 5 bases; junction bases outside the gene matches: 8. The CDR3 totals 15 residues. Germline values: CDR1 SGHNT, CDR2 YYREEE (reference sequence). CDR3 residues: CASSSPGQGKDTQYF. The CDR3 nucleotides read TGTGCCAGCAGCTCCCCCGGACAGGGCAAAGATACGCAGTATTTT.

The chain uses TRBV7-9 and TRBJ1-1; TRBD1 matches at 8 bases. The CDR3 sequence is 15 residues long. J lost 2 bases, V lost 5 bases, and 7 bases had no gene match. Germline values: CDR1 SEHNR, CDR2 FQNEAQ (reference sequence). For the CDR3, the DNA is TGTGCCAGCAGCCCCTCAGGGGGCCCCAACACTGAAGCTTTCTTT. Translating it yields CASSPSGGPNTEAFF.

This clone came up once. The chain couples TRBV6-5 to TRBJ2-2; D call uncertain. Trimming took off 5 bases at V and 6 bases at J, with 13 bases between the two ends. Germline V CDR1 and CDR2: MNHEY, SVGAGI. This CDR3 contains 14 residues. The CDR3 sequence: CASSKDTRPGELFF. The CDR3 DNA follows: TGTGCCAGCAGTAAGGATACCCGACCCGGGGAGCTGTTTTTT.

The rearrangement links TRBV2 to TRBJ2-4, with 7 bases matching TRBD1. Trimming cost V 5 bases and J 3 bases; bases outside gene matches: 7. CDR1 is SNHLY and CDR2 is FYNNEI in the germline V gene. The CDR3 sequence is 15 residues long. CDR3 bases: TGTGCCAGCAGTTACTCGAGGGGGCACAAAAACATTCAGTACTTC. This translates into CASSYSRGHKNIQYF.